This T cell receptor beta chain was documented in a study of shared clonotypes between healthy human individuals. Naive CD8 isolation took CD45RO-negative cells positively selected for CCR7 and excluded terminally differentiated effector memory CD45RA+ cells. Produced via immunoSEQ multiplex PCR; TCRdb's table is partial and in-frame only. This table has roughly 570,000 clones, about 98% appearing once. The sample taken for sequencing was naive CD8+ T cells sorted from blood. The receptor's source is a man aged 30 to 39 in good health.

CDR3 in amino acids: CASSVGTGGYRYEQYF. DNA of the CDR3: TGTGCCAGCAGCGTAGGGACAGGGGGCTATAGGTACGAGCAGTACTTC. The rearrangement joins TRBV9 to TRBJ2-5; 11 nucleotides match TRBD1. The J call may be mistaken, given a closer DNA end match to TRBJ2-7. The germline V gene encodes CDR1 SGDLS and CDR2 YYNGEE. The CDR3 is made up of 16 amino acids.